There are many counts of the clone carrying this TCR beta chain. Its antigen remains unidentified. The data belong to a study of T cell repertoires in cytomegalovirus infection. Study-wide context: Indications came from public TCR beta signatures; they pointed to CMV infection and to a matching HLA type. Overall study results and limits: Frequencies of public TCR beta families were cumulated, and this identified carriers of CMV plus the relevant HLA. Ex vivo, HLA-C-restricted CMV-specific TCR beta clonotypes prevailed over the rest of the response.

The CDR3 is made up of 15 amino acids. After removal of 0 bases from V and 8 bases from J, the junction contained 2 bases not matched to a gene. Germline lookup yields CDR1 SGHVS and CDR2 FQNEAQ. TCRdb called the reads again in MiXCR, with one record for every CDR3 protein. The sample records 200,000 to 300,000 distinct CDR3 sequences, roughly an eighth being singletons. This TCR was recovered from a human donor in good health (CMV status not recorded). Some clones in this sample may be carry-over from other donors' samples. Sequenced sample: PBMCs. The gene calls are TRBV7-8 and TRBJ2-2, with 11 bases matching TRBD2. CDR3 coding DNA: TGTGCCAGCAGCTTAGCGGGACTAGCGGTTGGGGAGCTGTTTTTT. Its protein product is CASSLAGLAVGELFF.